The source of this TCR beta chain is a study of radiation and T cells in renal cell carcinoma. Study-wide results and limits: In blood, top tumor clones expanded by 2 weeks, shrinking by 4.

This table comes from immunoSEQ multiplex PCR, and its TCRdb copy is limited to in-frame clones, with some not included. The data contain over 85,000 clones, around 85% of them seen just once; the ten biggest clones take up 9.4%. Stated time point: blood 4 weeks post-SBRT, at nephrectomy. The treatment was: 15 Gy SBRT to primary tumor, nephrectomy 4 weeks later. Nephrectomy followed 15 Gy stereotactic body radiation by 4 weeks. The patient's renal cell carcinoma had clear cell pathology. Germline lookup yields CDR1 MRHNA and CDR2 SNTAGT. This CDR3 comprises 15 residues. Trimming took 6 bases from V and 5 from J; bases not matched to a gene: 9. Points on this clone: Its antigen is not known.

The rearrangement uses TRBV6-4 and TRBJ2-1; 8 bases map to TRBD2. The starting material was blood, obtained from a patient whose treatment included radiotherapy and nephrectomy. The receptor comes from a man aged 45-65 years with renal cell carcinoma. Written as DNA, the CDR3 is TGTGCCAGCAGACAATCTAGCGGGCTGCACAATGAGCAGTTCTTC. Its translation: CASRQSSGLHNEQFF.